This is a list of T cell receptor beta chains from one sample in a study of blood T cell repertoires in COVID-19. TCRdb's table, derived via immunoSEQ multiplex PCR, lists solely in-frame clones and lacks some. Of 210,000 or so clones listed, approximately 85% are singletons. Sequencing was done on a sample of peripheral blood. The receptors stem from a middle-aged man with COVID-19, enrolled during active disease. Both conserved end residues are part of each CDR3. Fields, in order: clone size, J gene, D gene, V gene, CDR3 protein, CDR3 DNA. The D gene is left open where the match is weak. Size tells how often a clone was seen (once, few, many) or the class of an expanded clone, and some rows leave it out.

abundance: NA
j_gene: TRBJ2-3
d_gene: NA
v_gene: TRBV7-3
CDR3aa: CASSLTGVAPDTQYF
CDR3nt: TGTGCCAGCAGCTTAACAGGGGTAGCCCCAGATACGCAGTATTTT

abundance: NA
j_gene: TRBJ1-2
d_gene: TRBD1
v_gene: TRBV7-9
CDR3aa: CASSPGQGALVGGYTF
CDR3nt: TGTGCCAGCAGCCCAGGACAGGGGGCTCTTGTCGGTGGCTACACCTTC

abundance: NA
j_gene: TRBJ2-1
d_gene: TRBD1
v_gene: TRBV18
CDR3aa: CASSPAVGGENGEQFF
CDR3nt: TGTGCCAGCTCACCCGCCGTAGGGGGCGAGAACGGGGAGCAGTTCTTC

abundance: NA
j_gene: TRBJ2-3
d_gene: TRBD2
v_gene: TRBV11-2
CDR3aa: CASSNGASGGAGTDTQYF
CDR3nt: TGTGCCAGCAGCAACGGGGCTAGCGGGGGGGCTGGCACAGATACGCAGTATTTT

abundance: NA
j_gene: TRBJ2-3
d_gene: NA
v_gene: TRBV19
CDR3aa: CASSPGTISTDTQYF
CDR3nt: TGTGCCAGTAGTCCCGGGACAATTTCCACAGATACGCAGTATTTT

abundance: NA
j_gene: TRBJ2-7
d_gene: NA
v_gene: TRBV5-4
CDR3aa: CASSFGGSSSYEQYF
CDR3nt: TGTGCCAGCAGCTTCGGGGGATCTAGCTCCTACGAGCAGTACTTC

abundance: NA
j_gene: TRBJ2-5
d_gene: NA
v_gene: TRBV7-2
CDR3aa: CASSLGVGAGLGTQYF
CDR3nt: TGTGCCAGCAGCTTAGGAGTGGGGGCAGGGTTAGGGACCCAGTACTTC

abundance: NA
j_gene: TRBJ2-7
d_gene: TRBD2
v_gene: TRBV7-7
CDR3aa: CASSKGLGPYEQYF
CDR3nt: TGTGCTAGCAGCAAGGGACTAGGCCCCTACGAGCAGTACTTC

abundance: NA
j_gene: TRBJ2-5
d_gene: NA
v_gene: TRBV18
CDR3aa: CASSPQGDTQETQYF
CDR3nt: TGTGCCAGCTCACCACAGGGGGACACTCAAGAGACCCAGTACTTC

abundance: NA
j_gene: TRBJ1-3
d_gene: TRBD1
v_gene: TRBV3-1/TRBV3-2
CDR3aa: CASSSVAPGTGARAGNTIYF
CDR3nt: TGTGCCAGCAGCTCCGTGGCTCCCGGGACAGGGGCTCGGGCTGGAAACACCATATATTTT

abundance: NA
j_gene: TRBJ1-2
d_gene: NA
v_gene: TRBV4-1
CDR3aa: CASSRAEGDNYGYTF
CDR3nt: TGCGCCAGCAGCCGGGCCGAGGGAGACAACTATGGCTACACCTTC

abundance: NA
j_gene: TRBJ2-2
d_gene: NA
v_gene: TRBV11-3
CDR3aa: CASSLSLRAGDTGELFF
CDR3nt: TGTGCCAGCAGCTTATCACTCCGCGCAGGGGACACCGGGGAGCTGTTTTTT

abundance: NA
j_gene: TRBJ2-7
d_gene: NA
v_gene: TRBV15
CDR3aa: CATSRDPSLEQYF
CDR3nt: TGTGCCACCAGCAGAGATCCCTCTCTTGAGCAGTACTTC

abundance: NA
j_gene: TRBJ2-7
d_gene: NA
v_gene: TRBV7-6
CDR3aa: CASSYNIGDAGAVNEQYF
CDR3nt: TGTGCCAGCAGCTACAATATCGGGGACGCGGGGGCCGTCAACGAGCAGTACTTC

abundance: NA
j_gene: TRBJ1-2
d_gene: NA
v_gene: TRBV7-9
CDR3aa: CASSLLGTDYGYTF
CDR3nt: TGTGCCAGCAGCTTACTTGGTACGGACTATGGCTACACCTTC

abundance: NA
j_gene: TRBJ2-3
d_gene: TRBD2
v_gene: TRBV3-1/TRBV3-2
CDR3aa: CASSQNLGTSDSQYF
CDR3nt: TGTGCCAGCAGCCAAAACCTTGGGACTAGCGACTCGCAGTATTTT

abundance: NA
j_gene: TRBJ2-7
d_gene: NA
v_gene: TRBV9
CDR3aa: CASINRGSSYEQYF
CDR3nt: TGTGCCAGCATTAATCGGGGGAGCTCCTACGAGCAGTACTTC

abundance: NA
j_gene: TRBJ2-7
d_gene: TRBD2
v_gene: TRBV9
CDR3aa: CASSRLADFYEQYF
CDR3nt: TGTGCCAGCAGCCGACTAGCGGACTTCTACGAGCAGTACTTC

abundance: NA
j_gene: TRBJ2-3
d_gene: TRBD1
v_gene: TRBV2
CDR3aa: CATPLPGGGTDTQYF
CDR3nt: TGTGCCACCCCCTTGCCAGGGGGAGGCACAGATACGCAGTATTTT

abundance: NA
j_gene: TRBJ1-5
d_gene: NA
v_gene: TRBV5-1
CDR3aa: CASSLAQGGEPQHF
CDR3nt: TGCGCCAGCAGCTTGGCGCAGGGTGGGGAGCCCCAGCATTTT

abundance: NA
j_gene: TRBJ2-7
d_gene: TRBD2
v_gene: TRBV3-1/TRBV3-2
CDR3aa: CASSPLAGGREQYF
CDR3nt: TGTGCCAGCAGCCCCTTAGCGGGGGGGCGTGAGCAGTACTTC

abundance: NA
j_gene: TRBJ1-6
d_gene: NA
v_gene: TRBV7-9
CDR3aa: CASSLWTVNSPLHF
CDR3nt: TGTGCCAGCAGCTTATGGACAGTTAATTCACCCCTCCACTTT

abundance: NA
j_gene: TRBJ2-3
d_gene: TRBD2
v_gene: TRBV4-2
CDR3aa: CASSGTSGGAADTQYF
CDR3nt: TGTGCCAGCAGCGGGACTAGCGGGGGGGCCGCAGATACGCAGTATTTT

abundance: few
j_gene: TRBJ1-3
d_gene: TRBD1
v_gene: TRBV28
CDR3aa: CASTIDRVGNTIYF
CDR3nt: TGTGCCAGCACCATCGACAGGGTTGGAAACACCATATATTTT

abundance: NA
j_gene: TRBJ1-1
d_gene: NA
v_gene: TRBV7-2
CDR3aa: CASSPTGVVSAFF
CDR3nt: TGTGCCAGCAGCCCTACCGGGGTCGTATCAGCTTTCTTT

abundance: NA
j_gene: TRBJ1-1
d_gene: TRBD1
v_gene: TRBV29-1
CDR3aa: CSVARDRGRTEAFF
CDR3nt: TGCAGCGTGGCTCGGGACAGGGGTAGGACTGAAGCTTTCTTT

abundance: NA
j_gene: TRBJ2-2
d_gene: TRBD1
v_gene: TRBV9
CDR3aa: CASSLRQGAGTGELFF
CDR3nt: TGTGCCAGCAGCCTCCGACAGGGGGCAGGAACCGGGGAGCTGTTTTTT

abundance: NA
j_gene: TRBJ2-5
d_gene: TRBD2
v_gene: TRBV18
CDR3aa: CASQGGRGDEETQYF
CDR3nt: TGTGCCAGCCAAGGAGGCCGGGGGGACGAAGAGACCCAGTACTTC